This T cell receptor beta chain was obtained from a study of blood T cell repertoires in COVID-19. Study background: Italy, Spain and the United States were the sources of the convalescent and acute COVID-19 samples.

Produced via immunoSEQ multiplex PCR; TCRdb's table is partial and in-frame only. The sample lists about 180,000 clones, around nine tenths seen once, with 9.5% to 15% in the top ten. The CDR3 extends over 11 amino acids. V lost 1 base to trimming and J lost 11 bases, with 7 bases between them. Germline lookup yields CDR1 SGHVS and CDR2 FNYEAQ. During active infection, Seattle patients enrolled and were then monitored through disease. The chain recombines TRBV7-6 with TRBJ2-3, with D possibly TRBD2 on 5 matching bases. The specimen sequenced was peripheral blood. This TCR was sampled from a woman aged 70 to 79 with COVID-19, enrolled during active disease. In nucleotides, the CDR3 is TGTGCCAGCAGCTTAGGAGGGAAGCAGTATTTT. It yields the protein CASSLGGKQYF.